This T cell receptor beta chain appears in the sequencing data of a study of T cell changes during pregnancy in multiple sclerosis. Profiling relied on immunoSEQ multiplex PCR, and the TCRdb table lists in-frame clones only, not all of them. The sample yields more than 55,000 clones, approximately 91% seen once. CDR3 length: 21 amino acids. The V gene end was trimmed by 4 bases and the J gene end by 2 bases; junction bases not matched to a gene: 20. Germline assignment: CDR1 SGHRS and CDR2 YFSETQ. Material: peripheral blood, obtained in the second trimester of pregnancy. This receptor was obtained from a female donor with multiple sclerosis, enrolled in a pregnancy study. The chain has TRBV5-1 and TRBJ2-6, with 8 bases matching TRBD1. CDR3 residues: CASSPWWNRGSISAGANVLTF. CDR3 DNA sequence: TGCGCCAGCAGCCCGTGGTGGAACAGGGGGTCTATTTCTGCTGGGGCCAACGTCCTGACTTTC.